This is a list of T cell receptor beta chains from one sample in a study of CD8 T cells in ankylosing spondylitis. A single record per CDR3 protein comes from TCRdb applying MiXCR to the 5' RACE reads. The sample holds 220,000 or so distinct CDR3 sequences, roughly 10% seen once. Sequencing used blood, either unsorted or a sorted T cell fraction (not recorded which). These receptors came from a male donor with ankylosing spondylitis or in good health (not recorded which). The CDR3 runs from the conserved cysteine through the conserved F or W. The D gene is left open where the match is weak. Only some rows state a clone size, as once, few, many or a class for expanded clones.

D	V	J	size	CDR3	DNA
TRBD1	TRBV5-4	TRBJ2-3	.	CASSNRDSYTDTQYF	TGTGCCAGCAGCAATAGGGACAGCTACACAGATACGCAGTATTTT
TRBD1	TRBV7-9	TRBJ1-2	few	CASSYETGGYGYTF	TGTGCCAGCAGCTATGAGACAGGGGGCTATGGCTACACCTTC
TRBD1	TRBV5-1	TRBJ2-1	many	CASSLVQGEYNEQFF	TGCGCCAGCAGCTTGGTACAGGGGGAGTATAATGAGCAGTTCTTC
TRBD1	TRBV24-1	TRBJ2-5	many	CATSSTGGVETQYF	TGTGCCACCAGTTCGACAGGGGGCGTGGAGACCCAGTACTTC
TRBD1	TRBV20-1	TRBJ2-3	.	CSVAVGQGVDTQYF	TGCAGTGTGGCCGTAGGACAGGGCGTAGATACGCAGTATTTT
.	TRBV7-6	TRBJ1-1	many	CASSPRREHTEAFF	TGTGCCAGCAGCCCCCGACGGGAGCACACTGAAGCTTTCTTT
.	TRBV12-3/TRBV12-4	TRBJ1-1	many	CASSYGTVNTEAFF	TGTGCCAGCAGTTACGGGACGGTGAACACTGAAGCTTTCTTT
.	TRBV7-2	TRBJ1-1	.	CASSPLHTNTEAFF	TGTGCCAGCAGCCCCTTACACACGAACACTGAAGCTTTCTTT
TRBD2	TRBV10-3	TRBJ2-3	.	CAISVRSGGTTDTQYF	TGTGCCATCAGTGTTAGGAGCGGGGGGACGACAGATACGCAGTATTTT
TRBD2	TRBV20-1	TRBJ2-5	many	CSARDSKGGGVQETQYF	TGCAGTGCTAGAGACAGTAAGGGCGGGGGTGTCCAAGAGACCCAGTACTTC
.	TRBV7-2	TRBJ2-1	.	CASSLFYRGLSYNEQFF	TGTGCCAGCAGCTTATTTTATCGGGGCCTCTCCTACAATGAGCAGTTCTTC
TRBD1	TRBV7-8	TRBJ1-6	many	CASSRVDRDNSPLHF	TGTGCCAGCAGCCGCGTTGACAGGGACAATTCACCCCTCCACTTT
TRBD2	TRBV7-2	TRBJ2-3	many	CASSQTSGDDTQYF	TGTGCCAGCAGCCAGACTAGCGGGGACGATACGCAGTATTTT
.	TRBV20-1	TRBJ1-5	.	CSASTISPFLSNQPQHF	TGCAGTGCCTCTACGATTTCCCCTTTCCTTAGCAATCAGCCCCAGCATTTT
TRBD1	TRBV5-6	TRBJ2-7	few	CASSRNRGYEQYF	TGTGCCAGCAGCCGAAACAGGGGATACGAGCAGTACTTC
.	TRBV29-1	TRBJ1-1	many	CSVESGTNTEAFF	TGCAGCGTTGAATCAGGGACTAACACTGAAGCTTTCTTT